The rows below give T cell receptor beta chains drawn from one sample of a study of response to subunit inactivated influenza vaccine. TCRdb reprocessed the RT-PCR reads with MiXCR, giving one entry per CDR3 protein. The top ten hold over 8.5% of the sample, which has 610,000 or so distinct CDR3 sequences, 14% seen once. Material: PBMCs from blood, obtained 11 to 12 days after vaccination. All receptors come from a man aged 50-59 years who received an inactivated influenza vaccine. Both conserved end residues are part of each CDR3. The order of the fields is V gene, J gene, CDR3 protein.

v_gene: TRBV28; j_gene: TRBJ2-7; CDR3aa: CASSPPGLAAYEQYF
v_gene: TRBV7-2; j_gene: TRBJ2-5; CDR3aa: CASSLFGPRVGETQYF
v_gene: TRBV5-1; j_gene: TRBJ2-7; CDR3aa: CASSLTGQTYYEQYF
v_gene: TRBV7-2; j_gene: TRBJ2-5; CDR3aa: CASSSGVPLETQYF
v_gene: TRBV10-2; j_gene: TRBJ1-1; CDR3aa: CASRGDRGNTEAFF
v_gene: TRBV9; j_gene: TRBJ2-2; CDR3aa: CASSVTGTSRGYGELFF
v_gene: TRBV11-2; j_gene: TRBJ2-6; CDR3aa: CASSWISGANVLTF
v_gene: TRBV12-3/TRBV12-4; j_gene: TRBJ1-1; CDR3aa: CASSFTGVAEAFF
v_gene: TRBV20-1; j_gene: TRBJ2-7; CDR3aa: CSARDFRTSGYEQYF
v_gene: TRBV4-3; j_gene: TRBJ1-1; CDR3aa: CASSQTTGGLTEAFF
v_gene: TRBV7-2; j_gene: TRBJ2-3; CDR3aa: CASSSAGTVRSDTQYF
v_gene: TRBV29-1; j_gene: TRBJ1-4; CDR3aa: CSVGAGGSEKLFF
v_gene: TRBV14; j_gene: TRBJ1-3; CDR3aa: CASSQLGRIYF
v_gene: TRBV12-3/TRBV12-4; j_gene: TRBJ2-3; CDR3aa: CACGTSGGADTQYF
v_gene: TRBV28; j_gene: TRBJ2-7; CDR3aa: CASSFLTSGSPEQYF
v_gene: TRBV6-1; j_gene: TRBJ2-3; CDR3aa: CASSRTGGFISTDTQYF
v_gene: TRBV28; j_gene: TRBJ2-3; CDR3aa: CASSLAGGPRGADTQYF
v_gene: TRBV28; j_gene: TRBJ2-1; CDR3aa: CASSPGTGILTYNEQFF
v_gene: TRBV14; j_gene: TRBJ2-2; CDR3aa: CASSRGQGYTGELFF
v_gene: TRBV7-3; j_gene: TRBJ2-2; CDR3aa: CASSFGANTGELFF
v_gene: TRBV29-1; j_gene: TRBJ2-1; CDR3aa: CSDGRQLPNEQFF
v_gene: TRBV12-3/TRBV12-4; j_gene: TRBJ1-6; CDR3aa: CASSLRAASSPLHF
v_gene: TRBV4-1; j_gene: TRBJ1-5; CDR3aa: CASSQDWVGGNQPQHF
v_gene: TRBV27; j_gene: TRBJ2-2; CDR3aa: CASSPTPLAGGNTGELFF
v_gene: TRBV20-1; j_gene: TRBJ1-5; CDR3aa: CSAIQGDSNQPQHF
v_gene: TRBV12-3/TRBV12-4; j_gene: TRBJ1-5; CDR3aa: CASSQWAGEQPQHF
v_gene: TRBV21-1; j_gene: TRBJ2-5; CDR3aa: CASSSAEISQETQYF
v_gene: TRBV2; j_gene: TRBJ2-1; CDR3aa: CASREDRGYNEQFF
v_gene: TRBV12-3/TRBV12-4; j_gene: TRBJ1-1; CDR3aa: CASSHRQGLNTEAFF
v_gene: TRBV20-1; j_gene: TRBJ2-7; CDR3aa: CSAPNQRGPYEQYF
v_gene: TRBV20-1; j_gene: TRBJ2-5; CDR3aa: CSASPGHRVPETQYF
v_gene: TRBV11-2; j_gene: TRBJ2-1; CDR3aa: CASSLGSAAGAISYNEQFF
v_gene: TRBV7-2; j_gene: TRBJ1-6; CDR3aa: CASSLVYSPLHF
v_gene: TRBV11-2; j_gene: TRBJ2-2; CDR3aa: CASSVTGSNTGELFF
v_gene: TRBV7-3; j_gene: TRBJ2-1; CDR3aa: CASSLEVSSYNEQFF
v_gene: TRBV6-5; j_gene: TRBJ2-7; CDR3aa: CASSYTPPAGASYEQYF
v_gene: TRBV6-2/TRBV6-3; j_gene: TRBJ2-3; CDR3aa: CASSSFLLAEYTDTQYF
v_gene: TRBV7-9; j_gene: TRBJ2-4; CDR3aa: CASTGQGKNIQYF
v_gene: TRBV4-3; j_gene: TRBJ2-1; CDR3aa: CASSQQLRQALQGFYQQFF
v_gene: TRBV5-1; j_gene: TRBJ2-1; CDR3aa: CASSWGTSYNEQFF
v_gene: TRBV29-1; j_gene: TRBJ1-1; CDR3aa: CSVAFQNTEAFF
v_gene: TRBV7-9; j_gene: TRBJ1-1; CDR3aa: CASSSGTGQFDTEAFF
v_gene: TRBV10-1; j_gene: TRBJ2-7; CDR3aa: CASSDSKGTYEQYF
v_gene: TRBV6-1; j_gene: TRBJ2-5; CDR3aa: CASSPGHGRRETQYF
v_gene: TRBV10-3; j_gene: TRBJ1-2; CDR3aa: CAISESTGAANYGYTF
v_gene: TRBV13; j_gene: TRBJ2-7; CDR3aa: CASSTEGTGAHEQYF
v_gene: TRBV28; j_gene: TRBJ2-7; CDR3aa: CASSLPRGAGASYEQYF
v_gene: TRBV20-1; j_gene: TRBJ1-1; CDR3aa: CSARQGDTEAFF
v_gene: TRBV6-5; j_gene: TRBJ2-1; CDR3aa: CASSYGDSYNEQFF
v_gene: TRBV21-1; j_gene: TRBJ2-2; CDR3aa: CASSKMRRDYTGELFF
v_gene: TRBV30; j_gene: TRBJ2-1; CDR3aa: CAWQPSAVLYEQFF
v_gene: TRBV20-1; j_gene: TRBJ2-7; CDR3aa: CSARGLATTYEQYF
v_gene: TRBV12-5; j_gene: TRBJ2-1; CDR3aa: CASGGNSGSDEQFF
v_gene: TRBV7-8; j_gene: TRBJ2-1; CDR3aa: CASSDRRTGANSEQFF